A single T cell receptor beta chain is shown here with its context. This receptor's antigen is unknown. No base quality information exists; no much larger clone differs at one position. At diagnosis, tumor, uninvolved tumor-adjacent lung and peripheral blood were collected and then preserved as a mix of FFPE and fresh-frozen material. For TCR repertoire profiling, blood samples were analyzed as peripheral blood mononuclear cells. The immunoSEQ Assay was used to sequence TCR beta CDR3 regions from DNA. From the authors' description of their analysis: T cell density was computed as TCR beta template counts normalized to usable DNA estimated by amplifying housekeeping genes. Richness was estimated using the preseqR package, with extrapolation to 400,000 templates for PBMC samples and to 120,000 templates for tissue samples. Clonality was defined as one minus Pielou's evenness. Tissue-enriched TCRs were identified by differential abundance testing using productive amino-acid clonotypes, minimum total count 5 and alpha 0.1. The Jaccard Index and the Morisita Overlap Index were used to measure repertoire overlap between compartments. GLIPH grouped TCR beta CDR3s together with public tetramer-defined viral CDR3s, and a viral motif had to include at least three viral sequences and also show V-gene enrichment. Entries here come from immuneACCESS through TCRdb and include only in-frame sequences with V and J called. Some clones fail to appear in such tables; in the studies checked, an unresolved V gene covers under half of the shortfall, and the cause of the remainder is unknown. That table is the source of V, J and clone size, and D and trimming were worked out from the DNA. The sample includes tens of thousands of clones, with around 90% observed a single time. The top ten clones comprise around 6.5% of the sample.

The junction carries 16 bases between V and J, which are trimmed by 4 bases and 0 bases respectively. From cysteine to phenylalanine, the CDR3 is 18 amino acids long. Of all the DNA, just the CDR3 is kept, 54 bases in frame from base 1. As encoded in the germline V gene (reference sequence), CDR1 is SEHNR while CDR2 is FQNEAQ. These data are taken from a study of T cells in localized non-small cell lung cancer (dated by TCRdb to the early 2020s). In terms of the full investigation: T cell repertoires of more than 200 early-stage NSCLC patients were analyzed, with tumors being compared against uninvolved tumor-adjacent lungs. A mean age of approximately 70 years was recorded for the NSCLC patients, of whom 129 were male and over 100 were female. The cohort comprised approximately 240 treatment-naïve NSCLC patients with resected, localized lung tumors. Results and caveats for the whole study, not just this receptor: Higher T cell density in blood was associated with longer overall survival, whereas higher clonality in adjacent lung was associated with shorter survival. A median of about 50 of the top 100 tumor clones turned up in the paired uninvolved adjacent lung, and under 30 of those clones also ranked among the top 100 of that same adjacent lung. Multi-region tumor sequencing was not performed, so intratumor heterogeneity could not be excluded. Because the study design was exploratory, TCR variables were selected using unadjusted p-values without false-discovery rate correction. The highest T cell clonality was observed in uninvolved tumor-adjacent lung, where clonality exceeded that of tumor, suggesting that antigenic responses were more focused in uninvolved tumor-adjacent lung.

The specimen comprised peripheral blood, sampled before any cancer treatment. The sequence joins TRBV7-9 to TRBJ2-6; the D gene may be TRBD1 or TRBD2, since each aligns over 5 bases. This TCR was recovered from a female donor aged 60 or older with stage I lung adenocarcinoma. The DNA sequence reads TGTGCCAGCAGCTCGAGGTGGGGGTTCGGCTCTGGGGCCAACGTCCTGACTTTC. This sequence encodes CASSSRWGFGSGANVLTF.